This TCR beta chain came from a study of CD4 T cells in relation to SARS-CoV-2 and coronaviruses. The CDR3 covers 15 residues. The ends were cut back, 0 bases at V and 4 bases at J, with 11 bases in the middle. The germline CDR1 and CDR2 sequences are SGHRS and YFSETQ. The unexposed donors gave CD4+ T cells in about 2011-2018, prior to COVID-19. CD4+ T cells were isolated from the cells after about 11 days of culture. With regard to this clone: Antigen specificity is unknown.

This table comes from immunoSEQ multiplex PCR, and its TCRdb copy is limited to in-frame clones, with some not included. The table has about 23,000 clones, over 65% seen once. Material: CD4+ T cells from PBMCs, cultured in vitro. The V and J genes are TRBV5-1 and TRBJ1-5; TRBD1 is a possible D gene (6 bases). The receptor's source is a human donor in good health. CDR3 sequence: CASSLDSRGNQPQHF. The CDR3 DNA sequence: TGCGCCAGCAGCTTGGACTCCAGGGGAAATCAGCCCCAGCATTTT.